The present TCR beta chain was sequenced within a study of blood T cell repertoires in COVID-19. Study-wide context: The study drew acute and convalescent COVID-19 samples from the United States, Italy and Spain. T cells, B-cell-depleted T cells, or PBMCs provided the cDNA or gDNA that served as material.

V gave up 0 bases and J gave up 0 bases, with 12 bases separating them. CDR1 is SGDLS, CDR2 YYNGEE, per germline. The CDR3 is 16 residues long. In the original analysis: Amplification from reference gene primers served as the basis for estimated nucleated cell counts. Measured with immunoSEQ multiplex PCR; TCRdb has only the in-frame clones, and not every one. V and J calls and clone size come straight from that table; D and trimming were deduced from the DNA. This table has roughly 40,000 clones, nearly 80% appearing once. The origin of this receptor is a man between 65 and 85 years old with acute or convalescent COVID-19. Sequencing was performed on peripheral blood. V usage is TRBV9 and J usage is TRBJ1-1; no definite D call. CDR3 protein: CASSVGAAQMNTEAFF. The CDR3, as DNA: TGTGCCAGCAGCGTAGGAGCGGCACAGATGAACACTGAAGCTTTCTTT.